A single TCR beta chain is shown here with its context. Its antigen is still unknown. No quality values exist for individual bases; no much larger clone is one base distant. Libraries were built with the immunoSEQ multiplex PCR assay. Per the original workflow: To diagnose cytomegalovirus status from the catalog of TCR beta chain sequences, a statistical classification framework was built. The immuneACCESS repertoire file appears here via TCRdb, limited to in-frame rearrangements. These files lack a portion of the clones; in checked studies, under half of the deficit traces to unresolved V genes, and the cause of the others is not known. V and J calls and clone size follow that table, whereas D and trimming were derived from the DNA. The sample has 150,000 to 200,000 clones on record, 84% of them singletons. The top ten clonotypes cover 10% to 13% of the sample. Donors formed part of the validation cohort, which comprised 120 subjects and was distinct from the first cohort of 550 to 850 subjects.

CDR1 and CDR2 (SGHRS, YFSETQ) derive from the germline V gene. The CDR3 contains 15 residues, cysteine and phenylalanine counted. Just the 45-base CDR3 DNA is kept, in frame starting at base 1. Germline trimming amounts to 0 bases on V and 3 bases on J, with 2 as the count of junction bases outside the gene matches. The sample is drawn from a study of cytomegalovirus exposure and HLA in healthy donors (dated by TCRdb to about 2017). For context, the study as a whole: According to a later analysis, one platform produced both the 110 or so validation repertoires and the roughly 640 repertoires of the first cohort. The aim of the study was to test whether cataloging public T cell receptors could identify signatures of past pathogen exposure. A separate validation cohort of roughly 130 different subjects was used in addition to the approximately 700-subject first cohort. To predict cytomegalovirus infection status, the study combined high-throughput TCR immunosequencing, statistical association of individual TCRs with disease status, and machine learning. Here is what the overall study found, with its caveats: In both the original and validation cohorts, the classifier was reported to diagnose cytomegalovirus status with high specificity and sensitivity. Most TCR sequences were seen in very few donors, while some public TCRs were found in many individuals. Three of the identified cytomegalovirus-associated TCR beta chains were confirmed in vitro to be specific for cytomegalovirus antigens. All 120 or so repertoires were used to score co-occurrence in the validation cohort in a later analysis, because that analysis had no HLA typing for the cohort. Of the cluster scores, about 94% were above 0 in a later analysis, which found that TCRs clustered in the first cohort also tended to co-occur in the 95 to 150 validation repertoires. According to the authors, the approach could potentially be generalized to other disease states and immunological phenotypes. In the study, 150 to 200 TCR beta chains were listed as associated with cytomegalovirus.

The chain is made from TRBV5-1 and TRBJ1-5, with 8 bases aligning to TRBD1. This TCR came from a man younger than 40 in good health and CMV-seropositive. Sequencing input: PBMCs. CDR3 region: CASSLGTGYNQPQHF. Read as DNA, the sequence is TGCGCCAGCAGCTTGGGGACAGGGTACAATCAGCCCCAGCATTTT.